Shown below are 20 T cell receptor beta chains from a single sample sequenced in a study of blood T cell repertoires in COVID-19. TCRdb keeps only in-frame clones here, not all; method: immunoSEQ multiplex PCR. The data contain about 38,000 clones, roughly 87% of them singletons. Sequenced material: peripheral blood. Receptors were obtained from a human donor in a cohort sampled during active COVID-19.

The CDR3 spells CASSGVGVEQYF. In DNA form, the CDR3 reads TGCGCCAGCAGCGGGGTCGGGGTCGAGCAGTACTTC. The V and J genes are TRBV10-2 and TRBJ2-7; D perhaps matches TRBD2 (5 bases). The CDR3 is 12 residues long. Germline V gene data show CDR1 as WSHSY and CDR2 as SAAADI. Trimming cost V 6 bases and J 6 bases, with 12 bases left between them.

The gene calls are TRBV27 and TRBJ2-4, with TRBD2 identical over 10 bases. CDR1 and CDR2 (germline): MNHEY, SMNVEV (reference sequence). The V segment lost 3 bases and the J segment 4 bases; nucleotides outside the gene matches: 3. CDR3 size: 15 residues. As DNA, the CDR3 is TGTGCCAGCAGTTTTTCTAGCGGGGGAAAAAACATTCAGTACTTC. Its translation is CASSFSSGGKNIQYF.

CDR3 DNA sequence: TGTGCCTGGAGTGAGGAGTGGCTCGGGGAGCTGTTTTTT. This encodes CAWSEEWLGELFF. The V call is TRBV30, the J call TRBJ2-2; D is ambiguous. The CDR3 totals 13 residues. Germline assignment: CDR1 GTSNPN and CDR2 SVGIG (reference sequence). V lost 1 base and J 7 bases, leaving 10 bases between the germline ends.

The rearrangement joins TRBV19 to TRBJ1-2; 11 nucleotides line up with TRBD1. CDR1 and CDR2 (germline): LNHDA, SQIVND (reference sequence). The CDR3 consists of 13 residues. V lost 5 bases, J lost 7 bases, and 3 bases stayed unmatched. CDR3 region: CASSLGTGGGYTF. The CDR3, as DNA: TGTGCCAGTAGTCTTGGGACAGGGGGTGGCTACACCTTC. Drawing the rest from reference TRBV19 and TRBJ1-2, the complete variable domain is DGGITQSPKYLFRKEGQNVTLSCEQNLNHDAMYWYRQDPGQGLRLIYYSQIVNDFQKGDIAEGYSVSREKKESFPLTVTSAQKNPTAFYLCASSLGTGGGYTFGSGTRLTVV.

This chain uses TRBV7-9 with TRBJ1-1; tentatively, D is TRBD1 (6 bases). In germline, CDR1 is SEHNR, CDR2 FQNEAQ (reference sequence). The ends were cut back, 3 bases at V and 3 bases at J, with 11 bases in the middle. The CDR3 has 14 amino acids. CDR3 protein: CASSFLAGDTEAFF. As DNA, the CDR3 is TGTGCCAGCAGCTTCCTCGCAGGGGACACTGAAGCTTTCTTT.

The chain recombines TRBV6-5 with TRBJ1-5; a weak D match, TRBD1 (6 bases). The CDR3 covers 13 residues. The V end lost 7 bases, the J end lost 6 bases, and 13 bases lay between the germline ends. Germline assignment: CDR1 MNHEY and CDR2 SVGAGI. CDR3 residues: CASKGGVSQPQHF. CDR3 sequence (DNA): TGTGCCAGCAAGGGGGGGGTTAGTCAGCCCCAGCATTTT.

The chain couples TRBV30 to TRBJ2-3; tentatively, D is TRBD2 (5 bases). Germline lookup yields CDR1 GTSNPN and CDR2 SVGIG (reference sequence). Between the trimmed V and J ends, which lost 0 bases and 7 bases, there was a span of 8 bases. The CDR3 loop spans 12 amino acids. CDR3 sequence reads: CAWSVRGYTQYF. CDR3 nucleotide sequence: TGTGCCTGGAGTGTACGAGGGTATACGCAGTATTTT.

The chain joins TRBV7-2 to TRBJ1-6; no firm D call. V was cut by 0 bases and J by 0 bases, with 6 bases left in between. Germline V gene lookup returns CDR1 SGHTA and CDR2 FQGNSA. CDR3 size: 16 residues. CDR3 sequence (DNA): TGTGCCAGCAGCTTAGCGGCCACCTCCTATAATTCACCCCTCCACTTT. It is translated as CASSLAATSYNSPLHF.

This chain joins TRBV19 and TRBJ2-7; 13 bases map to TRBD2. There are 18 residues in the CDR3. CDR1 is LNHDA, CDR2 SQIVND, per germline (reference sequence). Unmatched junction bases numbered 10, after V lost 4 bases and J lost 1 base. CDR3 amino acids: CASSTVGLAGATSYEQYF. The CDR3, as DNA: TGTGCCAGTAGTACTGTCGGACTAGCGGGGGCGACGTCCTACGAGCAGTACTTC.

This clone was recorded only once. The genes are TRBV14 and TRBJ2-1; 7 nucleotides match TRBD2. This CDR3 is 14 amino acids long. CDR1 SGHDN and CDR2 FVKESK come from the germline V gene. Losses at the gene ends were 1 base for V and 9 bases for J; bases not matched to a gene: 6. CDR3 sequence: CASSQAGRVGEQFF. Written as DNA, the CDR3 is TGTGCCAGCAGCCAAGCGGGGAGGGTGGGTGAGCAGTTCTTC.

This chain joins TRBV5-8 and TRBJ2-2, with 9 bases identical to TRBD2. V was pared by 4 bases and J by 4 bases, with 8 bases of the junction left unmatched. This CDR3 spans 16 amino acids. CDR1 and CDR2 from the germline V gene are SGHTS and YDEGEE. The CDR3 coding sequence is TGTGCCAGCAGCCAATTGGGGACTAGCCTCACCGGGGAGCTGTTTTTT. It yields the protein CASSQLGTSLTGELFF.

This clone was observed a single time. V usage is TRBV30 and J usage is TRBJ1-4, with D perhaps TRBD1 (5 bases). This CDR3 comprises 15 residues. V dropped 4 bases and J dropped 3 bases, with 15 bases sitting between them. CDR1 and CDR2 (germline): GTSNPN, SVGIG (reference sequence). The CDR3 bases are TGTGCCTGGAACCCCGGGGGAACCGCTAATGAAAAACTGTTTTTT. This codes for CAWNPGGTANEKLFF.

The V gene is TRBV25-1, the J gene TRBJ2-7; a possible D gene is TRBD1 (6 bases). Germline assignment: CDR1 MGHDK and CDR2 SYGVNS. The CDR3 length is 16 residues. Trimming cost V 7 bases and J 1 base, with 20 bases left between them. The CDR3, as DNA: TGTGCCAGCACCGGAAGGGGTGGGGGCGAATCCTACGAGCAGTACTTC. Protein sequence: CASTGRGGGESYEQYF.

This sequence joins TRBV6-6 and TRBJ1-1, with 8 bases identical to TRBD1. Germline lookup yields CDR1 MNHNY and CDR2 SVGAGI (reference sequence). The CDR3 runs 15 residues. The V gene end was trimmed by 6 bases and the J gene end by 3 bases; junction bases not matched to a gene: 9. In nucleotides, the CDR3 is TGTGCCAGCAGCCGCCGGACAGGGTTTGACACTGAAGCTTTCTTT. Its protein is CASSRRTGFDTEAFF.

This clone was seen just once. The chain joins TRBV18 to TRBJ2-7; D gene unclear. Trimming stripped 0 bases from V and 6 bases from J, with 9 bases between. The germline gives CDR1 KGHSH, CDR2 LQKENI. This CDR3 contains 13 residues. The CDR3 bases are TGTGCCAGCTCACCACCGTTGCGTAGCGAGCAGTACTTC. Amino acids: CASSPPLRSEQYF.

The chain is built from TRBV20-1 and TRBJ2-7; tentatively, D is TRBD2 (6 bases). V was pared by 1 base and J by 6 bases, with 7 bases between. The CDR3 consists of 11 residues. Germline-derived CDR1 and CDR2 are DFQATT and SNEGSKA (reference sequence). The CDR3 region is CSARAGVEQYF. The CDR3 nucleotides are TGCAGTGCTAGAGCGGGGGTCGAGCAGTACTTC.

The chain links TRBV7-2 to TRBJ2-7, with D perhaps matching TRBD2 (6 bases). V lost 5 bases to trimming and J lost 2 bases, with 13 bases between them. CDR3 length: 14 residues. CDR1 SGHTA and CDR2 FQGNSA come from the germline V gene. The CDR3 DNA follows: TGTGCCAGCAGCCGGGGGAGATTAGCCTACGAGCAGTACTTC. This gives the protein CASSRGRLAYEQYF.

The table lists this clone with a count of one. The chain links TRBV6-2 or TRBV6-3 to TRBJ2-3; 13 bases are a match to TRBD2. This CDR3 is 15 amino acids long. J was trimmed by 5 bases and V by 5 bases; bases with no gene match: 4. Germline CDR1 MNHEY, CDR2 SVGEGT. DNA of the CDR3: TGTGCCAGCAGTCGGACTAGCGGGAGAGTAGATACGCAGTATTTT. It yields the protein CASSRTSGRVDTQYF.

CDR3: CASTEHGTANTGELFF. DNA for the CDR3: TGTGCCAGCACCGAGCACGGGACAGCCAACACCGGGGAGCTGTTTTTT. The chain couples TRBV9 to TRBJ2-2; 7 nucleotides match TRBD1. CDR1 and CDR2 (germline): SGDLS, YYNGEE. V dropped 6 bases and J dropped 2; count of bases not matched to a gene: 10. The length of the CDR3 is 16 residues.

This chain joins TRBV5-1 and TRBJ2-7; D uncertain. The CDR3 runs to 14 residues. Germline V gene sequence: CDR1 SGHRS, CDR2 YFSETQ. The V end was cut by 0 bases, the J end by 3 bases, with 10 bases between. The DNA for the CDR3 is TGCGCCAGCAGCTTGGACCAGGCAATCTACGAGCAGTACTTC. This translates into CASSLDQAIYEQYF.